These 19 T cell receptor beta chains originate from one sample sequenced in a study of immune evolution from preneoplasia to lung adenocarcinoma. Produced via immunoSEQ multiplex PCR; TCRdb's table is partial and in-frame only. The top ten hold about 9% of the sample, which has about 2,500 clones, around 81% seen once. The sequenced sample consisted of FFPE adjacent normal lung tissue. Receptor source: a person aged 60-80 years with lung adenocarcinoma.

About this clone: An end of the junction differs from the germline gene, which may be a read error. The CDR3 DNA reads as TGCTCCAGCAGCTGGGCTACAGCCTACAATGAGCAGTTCTTC. This gives the protein CSSSWATAYNEQFF. This chain connects TRBV5-1 to TRBJ2-1, with D unresolved. This CDR3 spans 14 amino acids. Germline V lookup: CDR1 SGHRS, CDR2 YFSETQ. Looking up the rest from reference TRBV5-1 and TRBJ2-1 gives the full variable domain: KAGVTQTPRYLIKTRGQQVTLSCSPISGHRSVSWYQQTPGQGLQFLFEYFSETQRNKGNFPGRFSGRQFSNSRSEMNVSTLELGDSALYLCSSSWATAYNEQFFGPGTRLTVL.

The chain is built from TRBV19 and TRBJ2-5; possible D gene TRBD1, 6 bases. CDR1 is LNHDA, CDR2 SQIVND, per germline (reference sequence). The CDR3 has 13 amino acids. V was shortened by 6 bases and J by 5 bases, with 13 bases between the two germline ends. The CDR3 DNA sequence: TGTGCCAGTAGCACAGGGAACGCGGAGACCCAGTACTTC. Protein product: CASSTGNAETQYF.

V is TRBV7-3 and J is TRBJ1-1; D is possibly TRBD1 (5 bases). This CDR3 is 14 amino acids long. The V gene's germline CDR1 is SGHTA and CDR2 FQGTGA. V was shortened by 4 bases and J by 5 bases, with 14 bases between the two germline ends. CDR3 amino acids: CASSSGEGRTEAFF. The DNA for the CDR3 is TGTGCCAGCAGCTCCGGTGAGGGGAGAACTGAAGCTTTCTTT.

The chain joins TRBV10-3 to TRBJ2-2, with 7 bases that match TRBD2. The V gene end was trimmed by 10 bases and the J gene end by 1 base; junction bases not matched to a gene: 6. The CDR3 is made up of 14 amino acids. CDR1 and CDR2 from the germline V gene are ENHRY and SYGVKD. Here the CDR3 reads CATTGGGNTGELFF. CDR3 sequence (DNA): TGTGCCACAACGGGCGGGGGGAACACCGGGGAGCTGTTTTTT.

The CDR3 reads CASSEPTPGGEKLFF. DNA for the CDR3: TGTGCCAGCAGTGAACCTACCCCGGGGGGGGAAAAACTGTTTTTT. The chain joins TRBV2 to TRBJ1-4; possible D gene TRBD1, 5 bases. Germline V gene lookup returns CDR1 SNHLY and CDR2 FYNNEI. The CDR3 totals 15 residues. V dropped 2 bases and J dropped 8 bases, with 15 bases sitting between them.

The gene calls are TRBV5-1 and TRBJ2-3; tentatively, D is TRBD1 (6 bases). The ends were cut back, 2 bases at V and 6 bases at J, with 10 bases in the middle. The germline gives CDR1 SGHRS, CDR2 YFSETQ. This CDR3 region has 13 residues. CDR3 protein: CASSLSQGDTQYF. As DNA, the CDR3 is TGCGCCAGCAGCTTATCCCAGGGGGATACGCAGTATTTT.

This rearrangement joins TRBV6-4 to TRBJ1-3; D is perhaps TRBD1 (5 bases). V dropped 6 bases and J dropped 4 bases, with 10 bases sitting between them. CDR1 is MRHNA, CDR2 SNTAGT, per germline. The CDR3 has 13 amino acids. The CDR3 reads CASRTQGGNTIYF. The CDR3 nucleotides read TGTGCCAGCAGAACGCAGGGCGGAAACACCATATATTTT.

The chain combines TRBV4-1 with TRBJ1-2, with a possible D match to TRBD1 (5 bases). Looked up from germline, CDR1 is MGHRA and CDR2 is YSYEKL. V was trimmed by 0 bases and J by 5 bases, leaving 19 bases between them. This CDR3 has 17 amino acids. CDR3 nucleotides: TGCGCCAGCAGCCAAGATGAGGCCCAGGGAAGGAATTATGGCTACACCTTC. The encoded protein is CASSQDEAQGRNYGYTF.

The rearrangement links TRBV25-1 to TRBJ2-5; unclear D gene. This CDR3 has 14 amino acids. V was shortened by 1 base and J by 2 bases, with 8 bases between the two germline ends. Germline V gives CDR1 MGHDK, CDR2 SYGVNS. CDR3 in DNA: TGTGCCAGCAGTGAATTTGCGGATCAAGAGACCCAGTACTTC. It codes for CASSEFADQETQYF.

A single count supports this clone. V gene TRBV11-2 combines with J gene TRBJ2-5; perhaps TRBD2 as D (5 bases). CDR1 SGHAT and CDR2 FQNNGV come from the germline V gene. V lost 6 bases and J 4 bases, leaving 15 bases between the germline ends. This CDR3 spans 14 amino acids. The chain's CDR3 is CASSSGLSVETQYF. In nucleotides, the CDR3 is TGTGCCAGCAGTTCAGGACTCTCCGTAGAGACCCAGTACTTC.

This chain links TRBV27 with TRBJ2-2; either TRBD1 or TRBD2 may fit D (5 bases each). The CDR3 has 14 residues. V dropped 8 bases and J dropped 3 bases, with 13 bases sitting between them. The V gene's germline CDR1 is MNHEY and CDR2 SMNVEV (reference sequence). The CDR3: CASGIGADTGELFF. The CDR3 DNA follows: TGTGCCAGCGGCATCGGGGCAGACACCGGGGAGCTGTTTTTT.

The count of this clone is one. This rearrangement joins TRBV7-2 to TRBJ2-1; TRBD2 is a possible D gene (6 bases). Germline CDR1 reads SGHTA; CDR2 reads FQGNSA. CDR3 length: 15 amino acids. Deletions cut 5 bases from V and 1 base from J, with 12 bases between. CDR3 in amino acids: CASSRDWSSYNEQFF. The CDR3 DNA sequence: TGTGCCAGCAGCCGGGACTGGAGTTCCTACAATGAGCAGTTCTTC.

The rearrangement uses TRBV28 and TRBJ2-5, with D unclear. The CDR3 is 14 amino acids. From germline, CDR1 is MDHEN and CDR2 SYDVKM. V lost 5 bases and J lost 1, with 11 bases in between. CDR3 DNA sequence: TGTGCCAGCAGTATCTTAGGCACCCAAGAGACCCAGTACTTC. Translated: CASSILGTQETQYF.

The genes are TRBV14 and TRBJ1-6, with 8 bases lining up with TRBD1. V shed 1 base and J 5 bases; nucleotides not matched to a gene: 4. CDR3 length equals 16 residues. CDR1 and CDR2 from the germline V gene are SGHDN and FVKESK. In nucleotides, the CDR3 is TGTGCCAGCAGCCAAGTAGGACAGGGTGATAATTCACCCCTCCACTTT. Its protein is CASSQVGQGDNSPLHF.

J is TRBJ2-7 and V is TRBV29-1; the match to TRBD1 covers 7 bases. The CDR3 has 13 residues. V gave up 6 bases and J gave up 9 bases; unmatched junction bases: 14. Germline-derived CDR1 and CDR2 are SQVTM and ANQGSEA. The CDR3 sequence is CSVARDSAGVQYF. The CDR3 DNA reads as TGCAGCGTCGCCCGGGACAGCGCCGGCGTGCAGTACTTC.

V and J are TRBV30 and TRBJ1-1; the D is unclear. The V gene lost 3 bases and the J gene lost 0 bases, with 17 bases spanning the gap. This CDR3 contains 16 residues. Germline loops: CDR1 GTSNPN, CDR2 SVGIG (reference sequence). For the CDR3, the DNA is TGTGCCTGGAGCCCCAAAGGAATCCATATGAACACTGAAGCTTTCTTT. Translating gives CAWSPKGIHMNTEAFF.

The rearrangement links TRBV29-1 to TRBJ1-2; D might be TRBD1 (5 bases). CDR3 length: 13 residues. Germline lookup yields CDR1 SQVTM and CDR2 ANQGSEA. Trimming stripped 0 bases from V and 7 bases from J, with 12 bases between. The CDR3 DNA is TGCAGCGTTGAAGATCGGGGGACGCTTGGCTACACCTTC. As protein: CSVEDRGTLGYTF.

This chain uses TRBV18 with TRBJ2-5, with TRBD1 matching 10 bases. V shed 6 bases, J shed 5 bases, and the junction held 9 bases outside the gene matches. Germline lookup yields CDR1 KGHSH and CDR2 LQKENI. The CDR3 is made up of 15 amino acids. The CDR3 is CASSQSTGGWETQYF. CDR3 DNA: TGTGCCAGCTCTCAATCGACAGGGGGCTGGGAGACCCAGTACTTC.

The chain couples TRBV27 to TRBJ1-2; weak D call: TRBD1 (5 bases). Germline V CDR1 and CDR2: MNHEY, SMNVEV (reference sequence). There are 11 residues in the CDR3. V gave up 5 bases and J gave up 6 bases, with 7 bases separating them. CDR3 residues: CASSQGDGYTF. CDR3 bases: TGTGCCAGCAGTCAAGGGGATGGCTACACCTTC.